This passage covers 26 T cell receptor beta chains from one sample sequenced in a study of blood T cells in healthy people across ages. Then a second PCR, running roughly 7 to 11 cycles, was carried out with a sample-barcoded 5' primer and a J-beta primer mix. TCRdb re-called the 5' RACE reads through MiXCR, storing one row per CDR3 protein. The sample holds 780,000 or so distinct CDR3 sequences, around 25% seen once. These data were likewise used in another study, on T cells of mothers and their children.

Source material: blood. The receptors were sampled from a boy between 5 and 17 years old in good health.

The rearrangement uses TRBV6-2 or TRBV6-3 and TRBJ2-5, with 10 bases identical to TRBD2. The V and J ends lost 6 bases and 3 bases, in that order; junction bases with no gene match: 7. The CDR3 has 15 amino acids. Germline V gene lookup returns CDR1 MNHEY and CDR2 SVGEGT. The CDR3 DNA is TGTGCCAGCAGCGTTCGCCTAGCGGGGGAAGAGACCCAGTACTTC. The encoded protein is CASSVRLAGEETQYF.

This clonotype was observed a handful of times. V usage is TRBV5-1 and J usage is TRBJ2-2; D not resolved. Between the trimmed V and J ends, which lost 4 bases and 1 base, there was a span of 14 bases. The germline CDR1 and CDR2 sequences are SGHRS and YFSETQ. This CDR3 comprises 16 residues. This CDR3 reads CASSPYTKENTGELFF. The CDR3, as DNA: TGCGCCAGCAGCCCGTACACCAAAGAGAACACCGGGGAGCTGTTTTTT.

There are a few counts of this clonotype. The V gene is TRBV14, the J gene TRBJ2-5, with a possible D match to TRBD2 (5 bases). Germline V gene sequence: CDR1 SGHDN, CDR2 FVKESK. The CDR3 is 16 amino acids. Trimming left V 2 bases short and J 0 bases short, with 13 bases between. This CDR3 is CASSQIETGNQETQYF. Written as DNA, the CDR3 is TGTGCCAGCAGCCAAATTGAGACGGGAAACCAAGAGACCCAGTACTTC.

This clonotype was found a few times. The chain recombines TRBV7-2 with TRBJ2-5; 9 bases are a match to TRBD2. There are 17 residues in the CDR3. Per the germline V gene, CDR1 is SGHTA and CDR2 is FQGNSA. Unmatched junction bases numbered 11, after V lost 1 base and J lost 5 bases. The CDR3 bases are TGTGCCAGCAGCTTAGGGGTAGCGGGGGCCTCGGGTGAGACCCAGTACTTC. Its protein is CASSLGVAGASGETQYF.

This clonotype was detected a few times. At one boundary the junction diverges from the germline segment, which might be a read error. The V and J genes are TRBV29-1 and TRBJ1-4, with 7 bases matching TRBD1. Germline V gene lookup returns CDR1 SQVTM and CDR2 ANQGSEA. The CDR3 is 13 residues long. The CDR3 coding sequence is TGCAGCGTTGGGGGACAGAACAATGAAAAGCTGTTTTTT. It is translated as CSVGGQNNEKLFF.

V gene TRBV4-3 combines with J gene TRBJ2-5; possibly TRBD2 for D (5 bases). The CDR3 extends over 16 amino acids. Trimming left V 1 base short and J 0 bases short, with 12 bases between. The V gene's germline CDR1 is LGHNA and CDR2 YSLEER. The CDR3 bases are TGCGCCAGCAGCCAAGGACCTAGCCTGTACCAAGAGACCCAGTACTTC. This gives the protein CASSQGPSLYQETQYF.

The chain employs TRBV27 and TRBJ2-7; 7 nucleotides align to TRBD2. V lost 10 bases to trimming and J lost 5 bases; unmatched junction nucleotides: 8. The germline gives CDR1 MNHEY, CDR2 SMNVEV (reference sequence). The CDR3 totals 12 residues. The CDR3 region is CATREGLNEQYF. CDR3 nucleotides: TGTGCCACCAGGGAGGGGCTAAACGAGCAGTACTTC.

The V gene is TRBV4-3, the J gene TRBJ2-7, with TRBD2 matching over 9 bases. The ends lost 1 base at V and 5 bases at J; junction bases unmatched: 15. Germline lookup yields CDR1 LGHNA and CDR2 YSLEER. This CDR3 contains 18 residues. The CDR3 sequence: CASSQVIVGREGLDEQYF. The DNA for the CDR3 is TGCGCCAGCAGCCAAGTAATAGTTGGGCGGGAGGGCCTCGACGAGCAGTACTTC.

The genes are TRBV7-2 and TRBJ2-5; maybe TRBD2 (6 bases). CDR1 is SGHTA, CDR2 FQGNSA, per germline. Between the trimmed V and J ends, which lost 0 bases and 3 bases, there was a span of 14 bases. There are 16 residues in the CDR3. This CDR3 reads CASSLARGIGEETQYF. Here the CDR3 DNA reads TGTGCCAGCAGCTTAGCGCGCGGGATCGGAGAAGAGACCCAGTACTTC.

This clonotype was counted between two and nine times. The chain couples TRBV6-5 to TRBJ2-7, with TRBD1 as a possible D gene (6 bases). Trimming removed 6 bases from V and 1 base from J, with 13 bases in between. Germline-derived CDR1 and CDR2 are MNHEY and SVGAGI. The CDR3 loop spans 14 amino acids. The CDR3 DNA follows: TGTGCCAGCAGCCGTAACAGGGTTTCCTACGAGCAGTACTTC. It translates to CASSRNRVSYEQYF.

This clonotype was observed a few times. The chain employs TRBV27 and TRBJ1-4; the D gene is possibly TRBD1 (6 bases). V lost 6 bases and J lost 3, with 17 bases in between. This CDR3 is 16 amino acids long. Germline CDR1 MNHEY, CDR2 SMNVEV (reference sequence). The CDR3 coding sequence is TGTGCCAGCAGACCACAAACAGGGTCGGCTAATGAAAAACTGTTTTTT. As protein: CASRPQTGSANEKLFF.

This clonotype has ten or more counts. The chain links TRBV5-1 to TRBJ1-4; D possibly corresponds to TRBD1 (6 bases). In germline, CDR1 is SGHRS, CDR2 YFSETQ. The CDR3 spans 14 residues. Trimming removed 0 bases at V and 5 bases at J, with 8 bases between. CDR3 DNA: TGCGCCAGCAGCTTGGTACAGGGCAATGAAAAACTGTTTTTT. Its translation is CASSLVQGNEKLFF.

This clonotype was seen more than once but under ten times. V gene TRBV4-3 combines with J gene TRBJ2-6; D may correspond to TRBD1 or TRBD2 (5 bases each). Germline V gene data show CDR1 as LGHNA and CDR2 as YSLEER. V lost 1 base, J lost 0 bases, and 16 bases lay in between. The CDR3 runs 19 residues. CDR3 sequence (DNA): TGCGCCAGCAGCCAAGGCAAGGGGAGATTACTCTCTGGGGCCAACGTCCTGACTTTC. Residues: CASSQGKGRLLSGANVLTF.

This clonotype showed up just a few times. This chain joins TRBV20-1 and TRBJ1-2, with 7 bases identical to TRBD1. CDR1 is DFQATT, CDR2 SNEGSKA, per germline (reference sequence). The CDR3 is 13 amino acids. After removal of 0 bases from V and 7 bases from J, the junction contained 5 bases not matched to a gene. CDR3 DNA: TGCAGTGCTAGAGATGTAGGGGGCTCTGGCTACACCTTC. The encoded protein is CSARDVGGSGYTF.

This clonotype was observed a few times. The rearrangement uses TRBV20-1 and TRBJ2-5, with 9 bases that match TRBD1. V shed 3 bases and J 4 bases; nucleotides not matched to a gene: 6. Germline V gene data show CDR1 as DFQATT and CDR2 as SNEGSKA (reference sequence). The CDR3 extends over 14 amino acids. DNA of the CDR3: TGCAGTGCTAGGTGGACAGGGGAGAGAGAGACCCAGTACTTC. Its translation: CSARWTGERETQYF.

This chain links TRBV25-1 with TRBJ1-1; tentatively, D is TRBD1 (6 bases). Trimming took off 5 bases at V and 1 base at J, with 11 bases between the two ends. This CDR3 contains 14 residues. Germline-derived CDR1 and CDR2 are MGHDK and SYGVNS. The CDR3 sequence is CASSHGGENTEAFF. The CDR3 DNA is TGTGCCAGCAGTCATGGGGGCGAGAACACTGAAGCTTTCTTT.

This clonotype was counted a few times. CDR3 in amino acids: CASSSGVGWDNEQFF. The CDR3 DNA reads as TGTGCCAGCAGTTCAGGGGTTGGTTGGGACAATGAGCAGTTCTTC. V usage is TRBV27 and J usage is TRBJ2-1; D possibly corresponds to TRBD1 (6 bases). V lost 4 bases and J lost 5, with 15 bases in between. Germline V lookup: CDR1 MNHEY, CDR2 SMNVEV (reference sequence). CDR3 length equals 15 residues.

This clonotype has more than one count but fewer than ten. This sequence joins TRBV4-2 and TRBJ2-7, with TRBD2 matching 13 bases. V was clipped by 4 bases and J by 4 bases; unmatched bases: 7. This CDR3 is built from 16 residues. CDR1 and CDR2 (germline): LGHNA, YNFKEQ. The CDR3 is CASSPGTSGTIYEQYF. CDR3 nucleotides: TGTGCCAGCAGCCCCGGGACTAGCGGGACCATATACGAGCAGTACTTC.

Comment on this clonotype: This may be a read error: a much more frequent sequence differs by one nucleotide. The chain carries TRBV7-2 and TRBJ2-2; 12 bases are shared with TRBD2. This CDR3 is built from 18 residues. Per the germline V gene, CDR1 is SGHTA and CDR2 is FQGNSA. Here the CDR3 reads CAGSRRTSGVANTGELFF. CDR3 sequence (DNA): TGTGCCGGCAGTCGCAGGACTAGCGGGGTAGCGAACACCGGGGAGCTGTTTTTT.

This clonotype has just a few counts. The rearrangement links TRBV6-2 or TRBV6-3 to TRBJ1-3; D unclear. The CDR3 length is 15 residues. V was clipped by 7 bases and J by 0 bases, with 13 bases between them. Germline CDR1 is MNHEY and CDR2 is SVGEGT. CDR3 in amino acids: CASKENRYSGNTIYF. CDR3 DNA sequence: TGTGCCAGCAAGGAGAACCGGTACTCTGGAAACACCATATATTTT.

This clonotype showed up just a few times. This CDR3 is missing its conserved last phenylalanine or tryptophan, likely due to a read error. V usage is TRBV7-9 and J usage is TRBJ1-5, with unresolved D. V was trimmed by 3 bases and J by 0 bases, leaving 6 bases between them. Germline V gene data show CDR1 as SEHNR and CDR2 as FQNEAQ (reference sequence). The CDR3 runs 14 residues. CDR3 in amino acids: CASSFTDSNQPQHL. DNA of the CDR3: TGTGCCAGCAGCTTCACAGATAGCAATCAGCCCCAGCATCTT.

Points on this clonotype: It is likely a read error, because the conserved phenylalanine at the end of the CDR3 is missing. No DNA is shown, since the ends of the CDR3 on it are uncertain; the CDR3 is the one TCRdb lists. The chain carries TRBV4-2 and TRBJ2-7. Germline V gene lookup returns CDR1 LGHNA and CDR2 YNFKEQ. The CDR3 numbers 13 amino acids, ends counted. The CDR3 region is CASSQELIFWPPS.

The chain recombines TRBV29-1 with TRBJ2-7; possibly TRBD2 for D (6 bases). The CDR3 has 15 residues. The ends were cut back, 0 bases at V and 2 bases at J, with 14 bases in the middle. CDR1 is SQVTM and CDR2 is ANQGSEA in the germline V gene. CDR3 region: CSVEDAASETYEQYF. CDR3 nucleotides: TGCAGCGTTGAAGACGCGGCTAGCGAGACCTACGAGCAGTACTTC.

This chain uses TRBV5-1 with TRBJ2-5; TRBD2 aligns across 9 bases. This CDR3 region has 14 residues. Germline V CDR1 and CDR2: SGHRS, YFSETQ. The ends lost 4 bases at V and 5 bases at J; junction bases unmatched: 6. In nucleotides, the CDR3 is TGCGCCAGCAGCCGGGGTGGACTAGCGGAGACCCAGTACTTC. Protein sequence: CASSRGGLAETQYF.

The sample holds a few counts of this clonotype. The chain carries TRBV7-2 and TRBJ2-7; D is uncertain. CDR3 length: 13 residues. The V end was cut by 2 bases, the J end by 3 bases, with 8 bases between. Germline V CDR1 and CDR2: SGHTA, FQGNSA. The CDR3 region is CASSLNSGYEQYF. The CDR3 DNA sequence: TGTGCCAGCAGCTTAAATTCGGGCTACGAGCAGTACTTC.

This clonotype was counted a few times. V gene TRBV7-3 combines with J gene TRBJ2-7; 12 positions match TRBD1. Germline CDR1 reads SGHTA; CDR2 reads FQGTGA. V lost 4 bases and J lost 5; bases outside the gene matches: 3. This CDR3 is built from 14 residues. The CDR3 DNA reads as TGTGCCAGCAGCTCCGGGACAGGGGGCGACGAGCAGTACTTC. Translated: CASSSGTGGDEQYF.